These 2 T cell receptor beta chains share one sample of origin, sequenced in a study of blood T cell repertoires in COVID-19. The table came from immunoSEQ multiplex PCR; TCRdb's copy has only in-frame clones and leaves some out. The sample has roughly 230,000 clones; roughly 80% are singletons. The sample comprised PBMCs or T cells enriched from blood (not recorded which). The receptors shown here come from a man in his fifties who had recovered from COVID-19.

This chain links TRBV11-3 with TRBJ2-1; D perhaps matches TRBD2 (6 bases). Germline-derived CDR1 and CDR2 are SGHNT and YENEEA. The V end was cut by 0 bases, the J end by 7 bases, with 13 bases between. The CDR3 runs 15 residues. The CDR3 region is CASSLDFGGRNEQFF. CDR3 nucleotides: TGTGCCAGCAGCTTAGATTTCGGGGGAAGAAATGAGCAGTTCTTC.

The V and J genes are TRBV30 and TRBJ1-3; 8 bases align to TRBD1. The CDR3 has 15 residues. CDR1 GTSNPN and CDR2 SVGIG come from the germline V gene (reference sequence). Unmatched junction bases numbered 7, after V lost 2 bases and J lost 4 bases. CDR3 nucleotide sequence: TGTGCCTGGAGTCGGGGCGGACAGGGAGGAAACACCATATATTTT. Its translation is CAWSRGGQGGNTIYF.